This paragraph reports one T cell receptor (beta chain). Its antigen is still unknown. The J segment lost 2 bases and the V segment lost 5 bases, leaving 8 bases of the junction unmatched. Per germline, CDR1 SGHDN and CDR2 FVKESK. The CDR3 covers 15 residues. The assay was immunoSEQ multiplex PCR, and TCRdb's table has in-frame clones only and misses some. The sample comprises about 33,000 clones, about three quarters of which are singletons, and under 50% rests with the top ten. The data are from a study of T cells in tumors after PD-1 blockade. Study information: Treatment was either pembrolizumab 200 mg every 3 weeks or cemiplimab 350 mg every 2 weeks.

Study conclusions and caveats: Some novel exhausted tumor clones appeared in pre-treatment blood, suggesting peripheral recruitment.

This specimen was PBMCs, taken before anti-PD-1 treatment. This rearrangement joins TRBV14 to TRBJ1-2, with 7 bases aligning to TRBD1. The sequence was collected from a human donor with basal cell carcinoma. This CDR3 is CASSKGQLQNYGYTF. The CDR3, as DNA: TGTGCCAGCAGCAAGGGACAGCTCCAGAACTATGGCTACACCTTC.